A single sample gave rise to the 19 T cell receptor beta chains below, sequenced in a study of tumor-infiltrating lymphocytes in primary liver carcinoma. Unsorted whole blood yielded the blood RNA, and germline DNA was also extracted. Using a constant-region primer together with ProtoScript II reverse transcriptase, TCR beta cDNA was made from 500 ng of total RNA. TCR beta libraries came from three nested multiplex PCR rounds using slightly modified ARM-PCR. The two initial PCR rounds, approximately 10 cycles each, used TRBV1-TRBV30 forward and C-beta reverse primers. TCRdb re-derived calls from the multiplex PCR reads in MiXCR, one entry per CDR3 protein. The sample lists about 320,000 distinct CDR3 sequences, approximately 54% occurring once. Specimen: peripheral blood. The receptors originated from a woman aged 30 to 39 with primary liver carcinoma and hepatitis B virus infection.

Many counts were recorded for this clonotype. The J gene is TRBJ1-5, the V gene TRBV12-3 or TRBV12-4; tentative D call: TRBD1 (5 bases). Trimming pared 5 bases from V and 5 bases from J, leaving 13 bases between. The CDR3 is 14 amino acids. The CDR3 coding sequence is TGTGCCAGCAGTCATGATAGGGGCCATCAGCCCCAGCATTTT. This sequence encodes CASSHDRGHQPQHF.

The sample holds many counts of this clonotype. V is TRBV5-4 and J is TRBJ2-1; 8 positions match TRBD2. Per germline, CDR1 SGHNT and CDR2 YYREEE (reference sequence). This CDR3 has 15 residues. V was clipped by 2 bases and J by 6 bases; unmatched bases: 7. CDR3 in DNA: TGTGCCAGCAGCTTTAGGGGACTAGTAATCAATGAGCAGTTCTTC. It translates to CASSFRGLVINEQFF.

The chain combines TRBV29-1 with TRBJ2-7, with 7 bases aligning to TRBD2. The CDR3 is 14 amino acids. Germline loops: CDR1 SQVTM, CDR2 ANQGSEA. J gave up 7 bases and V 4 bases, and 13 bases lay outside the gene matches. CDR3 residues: CSVGTIGGYNEQYF. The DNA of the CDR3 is TGCAGCGTTGGGACCATCGGGGGGTACAATGAGCAGTACTTC.

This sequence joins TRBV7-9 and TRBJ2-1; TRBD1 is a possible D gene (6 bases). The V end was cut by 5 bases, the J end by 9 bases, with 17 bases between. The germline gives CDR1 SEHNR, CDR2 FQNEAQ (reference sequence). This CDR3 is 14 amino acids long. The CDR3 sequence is CASSLRTDSTEQFF. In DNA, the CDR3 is TGTGCCAGCAGCCTCCGGACAGATTCTACTGAGCAGTTCTTC.

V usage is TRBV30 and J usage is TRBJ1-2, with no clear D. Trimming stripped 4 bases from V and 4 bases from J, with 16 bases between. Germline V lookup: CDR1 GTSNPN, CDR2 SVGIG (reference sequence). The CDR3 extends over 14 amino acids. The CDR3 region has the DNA TGTGCCTGGATCGCGACCGACCGCCTCTATGGCTACACCTTC. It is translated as CAWIATDRLYGYTF.

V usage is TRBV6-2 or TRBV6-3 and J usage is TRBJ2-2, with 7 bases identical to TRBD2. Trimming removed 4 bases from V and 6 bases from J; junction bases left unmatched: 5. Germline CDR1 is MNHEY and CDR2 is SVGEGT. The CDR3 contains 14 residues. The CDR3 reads CASSSGGSPGELFF. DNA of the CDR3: TGTGCCAGCAGTTCCGGCGGGAGTCCCGGGGAGCTGTTTTTT.

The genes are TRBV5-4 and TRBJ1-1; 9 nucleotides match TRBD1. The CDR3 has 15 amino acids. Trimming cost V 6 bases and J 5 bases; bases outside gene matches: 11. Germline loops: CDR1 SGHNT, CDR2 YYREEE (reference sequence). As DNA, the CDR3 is TGTGCCAGCACCACAGGGGGCGAGGTGTATACTGAAGCTTTCTTT. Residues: CASTTGGEVYTEAFF. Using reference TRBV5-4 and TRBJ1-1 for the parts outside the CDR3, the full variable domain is ETGVTQSPTHLIKTRGQQVTLRCSSQSGHNTVSWYQQALGQGPQFIFQYYREEENGRGNFPPRFSGLQFPNYSSELNVNALELDDSALYLCASTTGGEVYTEAFFGQGTRLTVV.

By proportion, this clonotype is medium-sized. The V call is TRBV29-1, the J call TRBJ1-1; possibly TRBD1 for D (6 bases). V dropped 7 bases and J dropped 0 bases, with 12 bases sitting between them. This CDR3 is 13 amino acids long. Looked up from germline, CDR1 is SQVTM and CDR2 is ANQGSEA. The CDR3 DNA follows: TGCAGCGCAAGGGGGGGGCTGAACACTGAAGCTTTCTTT. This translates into CSARGGLNTEAFF.

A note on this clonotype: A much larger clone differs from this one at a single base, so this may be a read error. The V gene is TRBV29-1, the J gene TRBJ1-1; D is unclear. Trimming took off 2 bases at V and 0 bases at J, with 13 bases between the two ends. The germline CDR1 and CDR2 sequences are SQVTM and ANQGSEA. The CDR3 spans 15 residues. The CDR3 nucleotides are TGCAGCGTTGAACCAACCCGAAGGATGAACACTGAAGCTTTCTTT. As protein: CSVEPTRRMNTEAFF.

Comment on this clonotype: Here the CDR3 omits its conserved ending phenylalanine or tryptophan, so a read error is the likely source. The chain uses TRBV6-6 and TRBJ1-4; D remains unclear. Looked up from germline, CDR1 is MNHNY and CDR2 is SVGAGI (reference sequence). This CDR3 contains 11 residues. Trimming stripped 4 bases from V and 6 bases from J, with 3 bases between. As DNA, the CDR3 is TGTGCCAGCAGTTGGGATGAAAAACTGTTTCTT. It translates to CASSWDEKLFL.

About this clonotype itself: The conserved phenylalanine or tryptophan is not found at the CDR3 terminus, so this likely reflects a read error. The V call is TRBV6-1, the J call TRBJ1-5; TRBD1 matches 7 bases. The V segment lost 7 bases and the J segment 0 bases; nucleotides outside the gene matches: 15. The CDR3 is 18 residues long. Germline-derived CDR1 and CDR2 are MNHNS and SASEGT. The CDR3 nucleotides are TGTGCCAGCAAGGCGAACCCGGGACAGCCCAATAGCAATCAGCCCCAGCATTAT. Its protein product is CASKANPGQPNSNQPQHY.

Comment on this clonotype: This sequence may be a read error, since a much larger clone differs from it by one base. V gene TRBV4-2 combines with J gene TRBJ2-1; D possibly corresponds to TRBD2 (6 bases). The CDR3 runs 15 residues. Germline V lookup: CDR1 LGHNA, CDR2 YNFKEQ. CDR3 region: CASSPRAGSYNGQFF. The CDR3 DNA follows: TGTGCCAGCAGCCCCAGAGCGGGCTCCTACAATGGGCAGTTCTTC.

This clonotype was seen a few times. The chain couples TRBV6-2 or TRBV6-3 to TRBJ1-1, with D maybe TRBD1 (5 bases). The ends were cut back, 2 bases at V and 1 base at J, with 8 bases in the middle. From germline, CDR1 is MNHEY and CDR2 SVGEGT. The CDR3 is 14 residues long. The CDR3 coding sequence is TGTGCCAGCAGTTACCCGACAGCGAACACTGAAGCTTTCTTT. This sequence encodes CASSYPTANTEAFF.

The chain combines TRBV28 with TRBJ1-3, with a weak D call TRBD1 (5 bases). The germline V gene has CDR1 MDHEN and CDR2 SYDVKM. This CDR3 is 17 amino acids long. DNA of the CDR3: TGTGTTAGCAGAGGGGACCGGGGTGTGAACTCTGGAAACACCATATATTTT. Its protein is CVSRGDRGVNSGNTIYF.

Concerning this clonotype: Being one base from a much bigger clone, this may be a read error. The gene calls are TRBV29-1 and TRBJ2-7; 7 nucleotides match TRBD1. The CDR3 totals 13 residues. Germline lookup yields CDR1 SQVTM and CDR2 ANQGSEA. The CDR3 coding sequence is TGCAGAGTTGTCAGGGGGTCCTCCTACGAGCAGTACTTC. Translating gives CRVVRGSSYEQYF.

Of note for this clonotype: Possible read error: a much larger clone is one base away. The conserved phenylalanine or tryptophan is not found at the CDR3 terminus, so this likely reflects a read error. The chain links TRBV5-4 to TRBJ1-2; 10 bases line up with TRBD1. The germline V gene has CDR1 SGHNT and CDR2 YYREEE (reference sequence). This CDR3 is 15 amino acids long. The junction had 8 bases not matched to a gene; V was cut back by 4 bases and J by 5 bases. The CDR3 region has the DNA TGTGCCAGCAGCCTTTGGGGACAGGGGATGTATGGCTACACCTCC. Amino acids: CASSLWGQGMYGYTS.

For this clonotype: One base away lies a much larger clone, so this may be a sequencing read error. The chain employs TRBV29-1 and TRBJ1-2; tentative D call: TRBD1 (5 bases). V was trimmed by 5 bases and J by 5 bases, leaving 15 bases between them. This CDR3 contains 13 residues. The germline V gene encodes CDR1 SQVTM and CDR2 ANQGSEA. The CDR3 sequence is CSVQTEGKYGYTF. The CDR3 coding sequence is TGCAGCGTTCAAACAGAGGGGAAGTATGGCTACACCTTC.

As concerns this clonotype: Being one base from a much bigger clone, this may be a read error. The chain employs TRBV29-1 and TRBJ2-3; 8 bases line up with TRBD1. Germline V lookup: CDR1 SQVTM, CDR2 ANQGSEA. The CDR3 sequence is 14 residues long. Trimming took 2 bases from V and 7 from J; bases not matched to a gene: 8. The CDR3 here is CSVERGDRSYTQYF. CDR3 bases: TGCAGCGTTGAAAGGGGGGACAGGTCTTATACGCAGTATTTT.

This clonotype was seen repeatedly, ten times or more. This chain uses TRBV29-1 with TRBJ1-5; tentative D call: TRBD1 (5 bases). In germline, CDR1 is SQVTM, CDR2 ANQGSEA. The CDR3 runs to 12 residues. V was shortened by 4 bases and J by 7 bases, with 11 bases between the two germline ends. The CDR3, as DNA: TGCAGCGTTGGGGGGGTGGGGCAGCCCCAGCATTTT. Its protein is CSVGGVGQPQHF.